This T cell receptor beta chain stems from a study of shared clonotypes between healthy human individuals. Data came from immunoSEQ multiplex PCR; TCRdb stores just in-frame clones and leaves some out. This sample carries millions of clones, about 95% of them seen once, and the ten largest clones take roughly 1.1%. V lost 5 bases to trimming and J lost 5 bases; unmatched junction nucleotides: 10. The length of the CDR3 is 17 residues. Germline loops: CDR1 SGHAT, CDR2 FQNNGV. CD45RO-negative, CCR7-positively selected cells formed the naive CD8 fraction, excluding terminally differentiated effector memory CD45RA+ cells. The donors were all Caucasian adults (living in Nashville, Tennessee).

This clonotype was obtained from a man aged 18-30 years in good health. The rearrangement uses TRBV11-2 and TRBJ2-7, with TRBD2 matching over 15 bases. Sequenced: naive CD8+ T cells sorted from blood. The CDR3 spells CASSLGLAGGFSHEQYF. In DNA form, the CDR3 reads TGTGCCAGCAGCCTGGGACTAGCGGGAGGTTTTTCTCACGAGCAGTACTTC.